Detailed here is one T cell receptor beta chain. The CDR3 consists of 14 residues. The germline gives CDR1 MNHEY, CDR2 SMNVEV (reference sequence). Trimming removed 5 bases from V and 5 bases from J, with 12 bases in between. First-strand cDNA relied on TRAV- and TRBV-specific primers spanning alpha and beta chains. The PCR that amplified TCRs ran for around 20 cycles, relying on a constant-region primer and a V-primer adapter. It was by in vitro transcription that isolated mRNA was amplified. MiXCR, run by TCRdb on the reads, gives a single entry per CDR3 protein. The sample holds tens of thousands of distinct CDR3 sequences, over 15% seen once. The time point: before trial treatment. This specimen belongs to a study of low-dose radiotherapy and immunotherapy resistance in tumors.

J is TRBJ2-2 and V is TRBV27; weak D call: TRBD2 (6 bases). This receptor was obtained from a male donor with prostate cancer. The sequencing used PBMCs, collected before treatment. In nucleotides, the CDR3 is TGTGCCAGCAGTAATCGACTAGTTACCGGGGAGCTGTTTTTT. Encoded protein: CASSNRLVTGELFF.